The entry below describes one T cell receptor beta chain. This sample is part of a study of T cells in Graves' hyperthyroidism and ophthalmopathy. RNA transcripts yielded amplified TCR beta CDR3 regions. In the first-round RT-PCR of the TCR CDR3, the HTBI primer set was used. MiXCR, applied by TCRdb to the multiplex PCR reads, yields one record per CDR3 protein. The table records about 520,000 distinct CDR3 sequences, roughly 24% of them present only once. This CDR3 is 13 amino acids long. Trimming shortened V by 9 bases and J by 4 bases, and 16 bases separated the two germline ends. The sequenced material came from blood. The V gene is TRBV12-3 or TRBV12-4, the J gene TRBJ2-7; D may correspond to TRBD1 or TRBD2 (5 bases each). This receptor was obtained from a woman aged 30 to 39 with Graves' ophthalmopathy. The CDR3 loop is CASRDDREYEQYF. The CDR3 DNA reads as TGTGCCAGTCGGGACGATAGGGAATACGAGCAGTACTTC.